Listed below are T cell receptor beta chains from one sample, sequenced in a study of CD8+CD57+ T cells in acquired aplastic anemia. TCRdb used MiXCR to reprocess the reads, holding one entry per CDR3 protein. The sample comprises about 110,000 distinct CDR3 sequences, less than 65% of which are singletons, and 25% to 35% rests with the top ten. Sequencing input: sorted CD4+, CD8+, or CD8+CD57+ T cells (not recorded which) from PBMCs. The receptors originated from a human donor in good health, serving as a control. Each CDR3 is given with its conserved first and last residue. The D gene is left open where the match is weak. The size entry is marked missing in some rows and otherwise reads once, few, many or a size class.

size	D	length	J	V	CDR3	DNA
NA	NA	15	TRBJ2-5	TRBV15	CATSRETRAQETQYF	TGTGCCACCAGCAGAGAGACCCGGGCCCAAGAGACCCAGTACTTC
many	NA	13	TRBJ1-1	TRBV9	CASSVWLTDEAFF	TGTGCCAGCAGCGTGTGGCTGACGGATGAAGCTTTCTTT
NA	NA	13	TRBJ2-7	TRBV20-1	CSASDPDPDEQYF	TGCAGTGCTAGTGACCCCGATCCTGACGAGCAGTACTTC
NA	NA	13	TRBJ2-7	TRBV7-9	CASSLVGIYEQYF	TGTGCCAGCAGCTTAGTAGGGATCTACGAGCAGTACTTC
NA	NA	14	TRBJ2-2	TRBV2	CASSLSSNTGELFF	TGTGCCAGCAGTCTATCCTCGAACACCGGGGAGCTGTTTTTT
NA	NA	14	TRBJ2-2	TRBV2	CASSRDLNTGELFF	TGTGCCAGCAGTAGGGACTTGAACACCGGGGAGCTGTTTTTT
many	TRBD1	12	TRBJ2-7	TRBV20-1	CSARDRGYEQYF	TGCAGTGCTCGGGACAGGGGTTACGAGCAGTACTTC
many	NA	14	TRBJ2-7	TRBV5-4	CASSPAGQTYEQYF	TGTGCCAGCAGCCCAGCCGGACAAACCTACGAGCAGTACTTC
NA	NA	14	TRBJ1-5	TRBV6-1	CAISAGLANQPQHF	TGTGCCATCAGTGCGGGACTGGCAAATCAGCCCCAGCATTTT
NA	TRBD1	14	TRBJ1-2	TRBV2	CASRGQGATYGYTF	TGTGCCAGCAGAGGACAGGGGGCGACCTATGGCTACACCTTC
NA	TRBD1	18	TRBJ1-6	TRBV27	CASSNRQGFPFYNSPLHF	TGTGCCAGCAGTAACCGACAGGGGTTCCCATTCTATAATTCACCCCTCCACTTT
many	TRBD1	17	TRBJ1-1	TRBV2	CASSGDSALIYNTEAFF	TGTGCCAGCAGTGGGGACAGTGCCTTAATATACAACACTGAAGCTTTCTTT
many	NA	15	TRBJ1-5	TRBV9	CASSPTGTVDQPQHF	TGTGCCAGCAGCCCAACAGGGACGGTAGATCAGCCCCAGCATTTT
many	NA	15	TRBJ1-1	TRBV4-1	CASSPPNGPNTEAFF	TGCGCCAGCAGCCCCCCCAACGGGCCTAACACTGAAGCTTTCTTT
NA	TRBD2	17	TRBJ2-5	TRBV20-1	CSARESRTSGPQETQYF	TGCAGTGCTAGGGAAAGCCGGACTAGCGGACCTCAAGAGACCCAGTACTTC
few	NA	12	TRBJ2-7	TRBV29-1	CSVVRQGVAQYF	TGCAGCGTTGTTCGGCAGGGTGTAGCGCAGTACTTC
NA	NA	16	TRBJ2-7	TRBV11-1	CASSLGAPSLNYEQYF	TGTGCCAGCAGCTTAGGCGCTCCCTCCCTAAACTACGAGCAGTACTTC
many	NA	13	TRBJ2-3	TRBV12-3/TRBV12-4	CASSVVGTDTQYF	TGTGCCAGCAGTGTCGTCGGGACAGATACGCAGTATTTT
many	TRBD1	12	TRBJ1-2	TRBV29-1	CSAADRTRGYTF	TGCAGCGCCGCGGACAGGACTCGTGGCTACACCTTC
NA	NA	13	TRBJ2-5	TRBV7-2	CASSQSREETQYF	TGTGCCAGCAGCCAAAGCAGGGAAGAGACCCAGTACTTC
once	NA	15	TRBJ2-5	TRBV24-1	CATSDPSRTQETQYF	TGTGCCACCAGTGATCCGTCCAGAACCCAAGAGACCCAGTACTTC
NA	TRBD1	15	TRBJ1-1	TRBV7-6	CASSRGQGLNTEAFF	TGTGCCAGCAGCCGCGGACAGGGCTTGAACACTGAAGCTTTCTTT
NA	NA	17	TRBJ2-7	TRBV25-1	CASSGGGRGTPEYEQYF	TGTGCCAGCAGTGGGGGGGGCAGGGGGACCCCCGAATACGAGCAGTACTTC
NA	NA	13	TRBJ2-7	TRBV7-2	CASSPMGAHEQYF	TGTGCCAGCAGCCCCATGGGGGCTCACGAGCAGTACTTC
NA	NA	14	TRBJ1-6	TRBV2	CASRPWDGNSPLHF	TGTGCCAGCAGGCCATGGGACGGTAATTCACCCCTCCACTTT
NA	TRBD1	14	TRBJ2-7	TRBV19	CASSIGTGWYEQYF	TGTGCCAGTAGTATAGGGACAGGGTGGTACGAGCAGTACTTC
NA	NA	15	TRBJ2-3	TRBV4-3	CASSDEGTRGDTQYF	TGCGCCAGCAGCGACGAAGGCACGAGGGGAGATACGCAGTATTTT
NA	NA	14	TRBJ1-2	TRBV6-5	CASSYRTEYYGYTF	TGTGCCAGCAGTTACCGAACAGAATACTATGGCTACACCTTC
many	NA	14	TRBJ2-2	TRBV9	CASSVWANTGELFF	TGTGCCAGCAGCGTATGGGCGAACACCGGGGAGCTGTTTTTT
few	NA	15	TRBJ1-1	TRBV27	CASSSRLGVVTEAFF	TGTGCCAGCAGTTCGCGACTAGGGGTTGTCACTGAAGCTTTCTTT
many	TRBD2	15	TRBJ2-3	TRBV9	CASSVGSAGEDTQYF	TGTGCCAGCAGCGTAGGTTCCGCGGGGGAAGATACGCAGTATTTT
many	NA	13	TRBJ1-1	TRBV7-9	CASSLRSNTEAFF	TGTGCCAGCAGCTTAAGGTCGAACACTGAAGCTTTCTTT
NA	NA	15	TRBJ1-1	TRBV7-9	CASSFRTYEDTEAFF	TGTGCCAGCAGCTTTAGGACATACGAGGACACTGAAGCTTTCTTT
NA	TRBD2	15	TRBJ2-3	TRBV10-3	CAISRLAESTDTQYF	TGTGCCATCAGCCGACTAGCGGAGTCCACAGATACGCAGTATTTT
few	NA	13	TRBJ2-3	TRBV2	CASSDPGVSTQYF	TGTGCCAGCAGTGATCCGGGAGTTTCTACGCAGTATTTT
NA	NA	15	TRBJ2-7	TRBV7-8	CASSLEIGGSYEQYF	TGTGCCAGCAGCTTAGAGATAGGGGGCTCCTACGAGCAGTACTTC
few	NA	13	TRBJ2-5	TRBV10-3	CAISATGLETQYF	TGTGCCATCAGCGCCACAGGCCTGGAGACCCAGTACTTC
many	TRBD1	14	TRBJ1-2	TRBV12-5	CASGEGQGAGGYTF	TGTGCTAGTGGGGAAGGACAGGGGGCCGGCGGCTACACCTTC
few	NA	18	TRBJ2-1	TRBV6-2/TRBV6-3	CASSYLQGPGGSYNEQFF	TGTGCCAGCAGTTACTTACAGGGCCCGGGGGGTTCCTACAATGAGCAGTTCTTC
NA	TRBD1	14	TRBJ1-2	TRBV29-1	CSVTPGTGFYGYTF	TGCAGCGTCACCCCCGGGACAGGGTTCTATGGCTACACCTTC
many	NA	12	TRBJ1-1	TRBV24-1	CATSDLGGIAFF	TGTGCCACCAGTGATTTGGGAGGAATAGCTTTCTTT
NA	NA	20	TRBJ2-3	TRBV2	CASSVTFIGPTETSTDTQYF	TGTGCCAGCTCTGTCACGTTTATTGGCCCGACAGAAACTAGCACAGATACGCAGTATTTT
many	NA	12	TRBJ1-3	TRBV29-1	CSVAVDGNTIYF	TGCAGCGTTGCAGTGGACGGAAACACCATATATTTT
NA	NA	14	TRBJ2-7	TRBV10-3	CATAFRDTNYEQYF	TGTGCCACCGCTTTCCGGGACACAAACTACGAGCAGTACTTC
NA	TRBD1	15	TRBJ1-1	TRBV20-1	CSARLTGQGSTEAFF	TGCAGTGCTAGGCTTACGGGACAGGGGAGCACTGAAGCTTTCTTT